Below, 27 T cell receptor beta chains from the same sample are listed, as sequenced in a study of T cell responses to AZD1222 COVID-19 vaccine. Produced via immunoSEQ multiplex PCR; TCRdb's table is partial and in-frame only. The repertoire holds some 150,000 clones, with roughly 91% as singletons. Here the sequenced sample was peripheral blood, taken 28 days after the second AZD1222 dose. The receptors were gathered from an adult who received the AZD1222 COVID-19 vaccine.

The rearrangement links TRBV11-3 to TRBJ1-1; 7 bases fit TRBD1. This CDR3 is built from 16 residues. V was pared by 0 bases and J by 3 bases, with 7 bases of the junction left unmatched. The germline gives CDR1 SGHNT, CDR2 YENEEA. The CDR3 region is CASSLDQGVEDTEAFF. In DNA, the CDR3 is TGTGCCAGCAGCTTAGATCAGGGGGTAGAGGACACTGAAGCTTTCTTT.

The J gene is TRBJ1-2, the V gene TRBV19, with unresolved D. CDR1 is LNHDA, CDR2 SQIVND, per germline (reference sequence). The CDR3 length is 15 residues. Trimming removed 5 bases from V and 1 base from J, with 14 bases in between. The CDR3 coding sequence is TGTGCCAGTAGTCCGCAGTTGAACATTAACTATGGCTACACCTTC. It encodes CASSPQLNINYGYTF.

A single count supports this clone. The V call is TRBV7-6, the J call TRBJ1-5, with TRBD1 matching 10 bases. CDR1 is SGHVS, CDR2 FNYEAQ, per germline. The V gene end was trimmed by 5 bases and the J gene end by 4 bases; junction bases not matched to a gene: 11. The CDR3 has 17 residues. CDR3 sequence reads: CASSLGQGDTLNQPQHF. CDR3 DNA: TGTGCCAGCAGCCTCGGACAGGGGGATACCTTAAATCAGCCCCAGCATTTT.

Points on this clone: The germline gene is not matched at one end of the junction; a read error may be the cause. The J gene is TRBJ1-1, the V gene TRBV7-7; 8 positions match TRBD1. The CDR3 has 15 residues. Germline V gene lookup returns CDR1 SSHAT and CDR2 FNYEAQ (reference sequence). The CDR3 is CASSQIGQGNTEAFF. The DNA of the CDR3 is TGTGCTAGCAGCCAGATTGGACAGGGGAACACTGAAGCTTTCTTT.

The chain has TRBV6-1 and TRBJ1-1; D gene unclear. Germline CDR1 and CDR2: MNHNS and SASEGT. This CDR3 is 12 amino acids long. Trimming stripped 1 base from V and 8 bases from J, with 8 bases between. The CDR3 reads CASSEELPEAFF. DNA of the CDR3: TGTGCCAGCAGTGAAGAATTACCAGAAGCTTTCTTT.

CDR3 sequence reads: CASSQGENYGYTF. The DNA for the CDR3 is TGTGCCAGCAGCCAAGGAGAGAACTATGGCTACACCTTC. This chain connects TRBV3-1 (or the pseudogene TRBV3-2) to TRBJ1-2, with D unclear. The CDR3 totals 13 residues. V shed 1 base and J shed 2 bases, with 5 bases lying between them. CDR1 and CDR2 (germline): LGHDT, YNNKEL (reference sequence).

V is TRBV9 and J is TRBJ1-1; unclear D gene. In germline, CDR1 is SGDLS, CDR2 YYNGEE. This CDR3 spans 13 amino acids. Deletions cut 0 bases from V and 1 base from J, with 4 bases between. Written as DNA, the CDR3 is TGTGCCAGCAGCGTAGAAACGAACACTGAAGCTTTCTTT. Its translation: CASSVETNTEAFF.

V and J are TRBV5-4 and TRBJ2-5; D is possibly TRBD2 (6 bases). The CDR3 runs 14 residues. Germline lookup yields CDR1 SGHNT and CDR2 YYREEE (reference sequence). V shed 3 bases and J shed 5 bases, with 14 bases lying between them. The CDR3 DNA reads TGTGCCAGCAGCTCGATGGGGGGTGGTGAGACCCAGTACTTC. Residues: CASSSMGGGETQYF.

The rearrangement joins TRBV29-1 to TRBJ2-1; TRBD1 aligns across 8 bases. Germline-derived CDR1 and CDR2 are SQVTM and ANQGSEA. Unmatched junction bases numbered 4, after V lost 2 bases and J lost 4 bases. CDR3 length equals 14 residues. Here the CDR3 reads CSVERDRGYNEQFF. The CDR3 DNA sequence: TGCAGCGTTGAAAGAGACAGGGGTTACAATGAGCAGTTCTTC.

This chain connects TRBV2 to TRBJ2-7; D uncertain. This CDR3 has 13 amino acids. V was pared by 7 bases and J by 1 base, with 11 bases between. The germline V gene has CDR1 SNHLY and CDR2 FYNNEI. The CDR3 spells CASKRAPSYEQYF. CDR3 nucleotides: TGTGCCAGCAAACGGGCCCCTTCCTACGAGCAGTACTTC.

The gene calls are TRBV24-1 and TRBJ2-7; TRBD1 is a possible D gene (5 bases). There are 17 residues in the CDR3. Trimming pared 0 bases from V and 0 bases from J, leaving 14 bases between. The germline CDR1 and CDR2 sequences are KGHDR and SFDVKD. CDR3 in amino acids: CATSDLGADRVSYEQYF. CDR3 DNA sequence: TGTGCCACCAGTGATTTGGGGGCGGACCGAGTCTCCTACGAGCAGTACTTC.

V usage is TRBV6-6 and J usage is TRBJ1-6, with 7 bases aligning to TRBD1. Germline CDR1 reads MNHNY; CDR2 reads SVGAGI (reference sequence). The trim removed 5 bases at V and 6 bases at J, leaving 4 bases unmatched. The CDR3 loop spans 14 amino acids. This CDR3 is CASSETGSNSPLHF. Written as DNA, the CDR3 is TGTGCCAGCAGTGAGACAGGGAGTAATTCACCCCTCCACTTT.

CDR3 in DNA: TGTGCCACCAGCAGAGACAGGGGGCCCAACACTGAAGCTTTCTTT. This translates into CATSRDRGPNTEAFF. V and J are TRBV15 and TRBJ1-1; TRBD1 matches 8 bases. The germline gives CDR1 LNHNV, CDR2 YYDKDF (reference sequence). This CDR3 is 15 amino acids long. V lost 0 bases and J lost 2; bases outside the gene matches: 2.

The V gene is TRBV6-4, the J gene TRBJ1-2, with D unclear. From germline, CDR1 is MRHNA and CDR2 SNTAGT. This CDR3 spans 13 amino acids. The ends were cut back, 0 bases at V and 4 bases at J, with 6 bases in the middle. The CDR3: CASSDSGVYGYTF. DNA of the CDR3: TGTGCCAGCAGTGACTCGGGTGTCTATGGCTACACCTTC.

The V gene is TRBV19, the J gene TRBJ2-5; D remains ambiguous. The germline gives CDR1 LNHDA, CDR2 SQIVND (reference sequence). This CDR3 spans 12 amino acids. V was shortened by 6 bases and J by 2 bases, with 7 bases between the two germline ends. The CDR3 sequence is CASRGLQETQYF. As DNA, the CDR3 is TGTGCCAGTAGAGGCTTGCAAGAGACCCAGTACTTC.

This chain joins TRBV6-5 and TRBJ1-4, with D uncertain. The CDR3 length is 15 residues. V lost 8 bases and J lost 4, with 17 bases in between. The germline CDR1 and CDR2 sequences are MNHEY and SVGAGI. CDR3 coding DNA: TGTGCCAGCTCCTCCTGGGCCGGGCTTAATGAAAAACTGTTTTTT. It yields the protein CASSSWAGLNEKLFF.

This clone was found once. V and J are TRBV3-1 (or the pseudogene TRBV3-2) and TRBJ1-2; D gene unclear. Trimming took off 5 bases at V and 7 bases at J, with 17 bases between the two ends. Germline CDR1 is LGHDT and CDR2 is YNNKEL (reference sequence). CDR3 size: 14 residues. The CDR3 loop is CASSYRRSERGYTF. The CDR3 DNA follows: TGTGCCAGCAGCTACCGGAGATCGGAACGTGGCTACACCTTC.

The CDR3 DNA sequence: TGTGCCAGCTCACCGCCCGGAGGCGGCTCCTACAATGAGCAGTTCTTC. The encoded protein is CASSPPGGGSYNEQFF. The chain recombines TRBV18 with TRBJ2-1, with a tentative D call TRBD2 (5 bases). Trimming took off 3 bases at V and 0 bases at J, with 12 bases between the two ends. This CDR3 comprises 16 residues. Germline V CDR1 and CDR2: KGHSH, LQKENI. Looking up the rest from reference TRBV18 and TRBJ2-1 gives the full variable domain: NAGVMQNPRHLVRRRGQEARLRCSPMKGHSHVYWYRQLPEEGLKFMVYLQKENIIDESGMPKERFSAEFPKEGPSILRIQQVVRGDSAAYFCASSPPGGGSYNEQFFGPGTRLTVL.

CDR3 sequence reads: CASSLVAGGGYNEQFF. As DNA, the CDR3 is TGTGCCAGCAGCTTAGTGGCGGGAGGAGGGTACAATGAGCAGTTCTTC. The V and J genes are TRBV7-2 and TRBJ2-1, with 8 bases identical to TRBD2. CDR1 is SGHTA and CDR2 is FQGNSA in the germline V gene. The CDR3 is 16 residues long. The junction had 6 bases not matched to a gene; V was cut back by 1 base and J by 4 bases.

CDR3 loop: CASSANPQGRDEQFF. CDR3 DNA sequence: TGTGCCAGCAGCGCGAACCCTCAGGGGCGGGATGAGCAGTTCTTC. V usage is TRBV9 and J usage is TRBJ2-1, with D maybe TRBD1 (6 bases). The CDR3 loop spans 15 amino acids. Germline-derived CDR1 and CDR2 are SGDLS and YYNGEE. The V end was cut by 3 bases, the J end by 8 bases, with 18 bases between.

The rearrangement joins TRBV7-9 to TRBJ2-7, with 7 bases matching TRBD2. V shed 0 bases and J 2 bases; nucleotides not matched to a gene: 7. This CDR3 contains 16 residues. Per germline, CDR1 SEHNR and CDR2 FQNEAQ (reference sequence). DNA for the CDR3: TGTGCCAGCAGCTTAGCGCTGGCTAGCGGAGCCTACGAGCAGTACTTC. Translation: CASSLALASGAYEQYF.

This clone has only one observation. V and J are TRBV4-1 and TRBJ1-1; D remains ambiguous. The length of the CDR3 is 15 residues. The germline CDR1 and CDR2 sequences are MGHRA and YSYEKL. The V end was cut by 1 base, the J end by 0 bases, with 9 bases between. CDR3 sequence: CASSQGRNMNTEAFF. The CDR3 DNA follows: TGCGCCAGCAGCCAAGGACGGAACATGAACACTGAAGCTTTCTTT.

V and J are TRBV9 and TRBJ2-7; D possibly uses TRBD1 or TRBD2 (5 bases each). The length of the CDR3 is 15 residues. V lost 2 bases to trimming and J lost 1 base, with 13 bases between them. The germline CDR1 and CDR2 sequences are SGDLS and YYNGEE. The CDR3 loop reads CASSVTGTSSYEQYF. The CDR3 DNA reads TGTGCCAGCAGCGTGACCGGGACGAGTTCCTACGAGCAGTACTTC.

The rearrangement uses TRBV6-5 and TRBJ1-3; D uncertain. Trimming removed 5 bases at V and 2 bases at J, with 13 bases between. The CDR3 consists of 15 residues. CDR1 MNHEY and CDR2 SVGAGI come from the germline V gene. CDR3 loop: CASSLQRRAGNTIYF. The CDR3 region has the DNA TGTGCCAGCAGTCTACAGAGGAGGGCTGGAAACACCATATATTTT.

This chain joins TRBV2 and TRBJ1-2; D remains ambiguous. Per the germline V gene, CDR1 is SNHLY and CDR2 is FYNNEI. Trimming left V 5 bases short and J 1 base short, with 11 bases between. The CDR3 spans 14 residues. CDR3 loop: CASSISFNNYGYTF. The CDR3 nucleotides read TGTGCCAGCAGTATCAGCTTCAATAACTATGGCTACACCTTC.

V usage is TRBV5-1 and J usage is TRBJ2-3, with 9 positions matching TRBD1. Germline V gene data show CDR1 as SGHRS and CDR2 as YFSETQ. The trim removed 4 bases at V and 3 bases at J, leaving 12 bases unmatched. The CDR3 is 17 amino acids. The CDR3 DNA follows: TGCGCCAGCAGCAGGGGACAGGGTATGATCGGGACAGATACGCAGTATTTT. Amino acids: CASSRGQGMIGTDTQYF.

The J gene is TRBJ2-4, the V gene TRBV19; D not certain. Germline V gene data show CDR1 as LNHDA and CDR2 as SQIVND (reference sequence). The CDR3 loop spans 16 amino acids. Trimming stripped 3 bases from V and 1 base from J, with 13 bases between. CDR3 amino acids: CASSIPHPGAKNIQYF. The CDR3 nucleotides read TGTGCCAGTAGTATTCCCCATCCTGGGGCCAAAAACATTCAGTACTTC.